This T cell receptor beta chain was captured in a study of beta chain features in type 1 diabetes (dated by TCRdb to the late 2010s). For the wider study: Mean age, gender distribution, total cell number and subset yield did not differ between patients and healthy donors. Regulatory and stem cell-like memory subsets were isolated from only 8 patients and roughly eight healthy donors, whereas naive and central memory subsets came from all 30 or so donors. Across all samples, 107,917,701 sorted cells were examined, and cell number per subset correlated strongly with RNA yield. In the study, recently diagnosed type 1 diabetes patients and matched healthy donors were compared on the TCRB repertoires of their sorted circulating CD4+ T cell subsets. Study-wide conclusions, independent of this receptor: Sequencing cDNA rather than genomic DNA could over-represent highly expressing activated cells, although activation and CD3 levels did not differ between groups. Shorter templates might have been favored by PCR, but patient and control samples were amplified and corrected together, so both groups would have been affected equally by any skew. HLA sub-analyses involved small numbers of individuals, so any influence of HLA type on TCRB rearrangement remained unresolved. The naive, central memory and regulatory TCRB repertoires appeared to resemble one another more closely among patients than among healthy donors. Patients with type 1 diabetes made fewer insertions and deleted more nucleotides at VDJ recombination sites, implying thymic rearrangement abnormalities. Type 1 diabetes patients showed a moderate but significant shortening of TCRB CDR3 length in all four CD4+ subsets.

From each donor, a single peripheral blood sample of about 116 mL on average was drawn into heparinised tubes. Using a panel that included CD45RO, CCR7, CD25, CD127, CD95 and CD27, naive, central memory, regulatory and stem cell-like memory CD4+ T cells were sorted on a BD FACSAria II. Every sorted population had a purity above 95%. PBMCs were separated immediately by Lymphoprep density gradient centrifugation and were stained directly, without being cultured. To minimize batch effects, samples were stained and sorted in pairs, one healthy donor with one patient per experiment. This clone came up a few times. The clone's antigen remains unknown. Base quality data are lacking; no much larger clone is found one base away. The V and J ends are trimmed by 2 bases and 3 bases, leaving 3 bases between them. CDR1 and CDR2, looked up from the germline V gene, are SNHLY and FYNNEI. The CDR3 contains 12 residues, cysteine and phenylalanine counted. The entry retains the CDR3 DNA only, 36 bases that are in frame from base 1.

The entire amount of isolated RNA was reverse transcribed using the High Capacity cDNA Reverse Transcription Kit, so the sequenced TCRB transcripts were expressed ones. Naive, central memory and regulatory T cell samples underwent deep immunoSEQ sequencing, averaging approximately 3.5 million total reads per sample. After sorted cells were lysed in RLT buffer, RNA was extracted with DNase-treated RNeasy Micro or Mini kits, with the choice depending on cell number. Each cell subset was processed on its own to prevent cross-contamination, while patient and healthy donor samples were processed together. TCRB sequences were amplified from cDNA with the immunoSEQ multiplex PCR, producing 87-bp fragments spanning the CDR3 region. Sequencing of the amplicons was done on the Illumina HiSeq platform. On the authors' methods: PCR bias was corrected computationally using synthetic template baselines, and reads within Hamming distance 2 were collapsed, with unmergeable singletons discarded. By aligning reads against IMGT, V, D and J genes, CDR3 length, and insertions or deletions at six rearrangement sites were assigned. Clonotype counts were normalized to sorted cell number within each subset before computing true diversity and Gini coefficients with the tcR R package. The overlap coefficient, calculated on TCRB nucleotide sequences, was used to measure repertoire sharing. Out-of-frame TCRB sequences from naive cells were analyzed to stand in for the pre-selection repertoire. Here the immuneACCESS table is served through TCRdb, limited to in-frame sequences with V and J called. Missing clones are a known gap in these copies; in checked studies unresolved V genes cover under half, and the rest lacks a known reason. That table is the source of V, J and clone size, and D and trimming were worked out from the DNA. The sample has under 950,000 clones on record, roughly 17% of them singletons. Around 0.02% of the sample lies in the top ten.

The specimen sequenced was naive CD4+ T cells from blood. Sample cell subset or site, as interpreted from the label and publication: true naive CD4+ T cells. The TCR was taken from a woman aged 18-29 years in good health. The rearranged chain carries TRBV2 and TRBJ2-3; too little of a D gene remains to name it. The CDR3 reads as follows: CASSEQTDTQYF. The DNA sequence is TGTGCCAGCAGTGAACAGACAGATACGCAGTATTTT. Reference TRBV2 and TRBJ2-3 genes cover what lies past the CDR3, so the full variable domain is EPEVTQTPSHQVTQMGQEVILRCVPISNHLYFYWYRQILGQKVEFLVSFYNNEISEKSEIFDDQFSVERPDGSNFTLKIRSTKLEDSAMYFCASSEQTDTQYFGPGTRLTVL.